A single sample gave rise to the 27 T cell receptor beta chains below, sequenced in a study of blood T cells in healthy people across ages. Combining a sample-barcoded 5' primer with a J-beta primer mix, a second PCR ran for about 7 to 11 cycles. TCRdb reanalysed the 5' RACE reads using MiXCR and keeps one entry per CDR3 protein. The sample shows 1.5 million to 1.8 million distinct CDR3 sequences, roughly 43% of them seen only once. Sequenced material: blood. Source of these receptors: a woman aged 18-29 years in good health.

The J gene is TRBJ1-2, the V gene TRBV25-1, with unresolved D. The CDR3 is 11 residues long. Between the trimmed V and J ends, which lost 8 bases and 1 base, there was a span of 5 bases. The germline gives CDR1 MGHDK, CDR2 SYGVNS. CDR3 sequence reads: CASANNYGYTF. The DNA of the CDR3 is TGTGCCAGCGCTAATAACTATGGCTACACCTTC.

The genes are TRBV2 and TRBJ2-5, with 12 bases identical to TRBD2. The junction had 10 bases not matched to a gene; V was cut back by 6 bases and J by 11 bases. There are 14 residues in the CDR3. Germline lookup yields CDR1 SNHLY and CDR2 FYNNEI. CDR3 nucleotides: TGTGCCAGCAGCCCTAGCGGGGGGGCCTTTGAGCAGTACTTC. As protein: CASSPSGGAFEQYF.

Concerning this clonotype itself: At one of its ends the junction is not consistent with the germline gene, which may arise from a read error. The J gene is TRBJ2-3, the V gene TRBV11-2; tentative D call: TRBD1 (6 bases). Per the germline V gene, CDR1 is SGHAT and CDR2 is FQNNGV. This CDR3 has 16 residues. This CDR3 is CTSSSEVGARGNTQYF. CDR3 nucleotide sequence: TGTACCAGCAGCTCAGAGGTGGGGGCACGAGGGAATACGCAGTATTTT.

The V gene is TRBV20-1, the J gene TRBJ2-7; the match to TRBD2 covers 8 bases. CDR1 DFQATT and CDR2 SNEGSKA come from the germline V gene (reference sequence). V trimming: 6 bases; J trimming: 5 bases; junction bases outside the gene matches: 9. CDR3 length equals 13 residues. CDR3 protein: CSARRTSTNEQYF. CDR3 sequence (DNA): TGCAGTGCCCGCAGGACTAGCACTAACGAGCAGTACTTC.

The V gene is TRBV6-2 or TRBV6-3, the J gene TRBJ2-2; no reliable D call. The V gene's germline CDR1 is MNHEY and CDR2 SVGEGT. V was shortened by 7 bases and J by 0 bases, with 6 bases between the two germline ends. The CDR3 covers 13 residues. The chain's CDR3 is CASIFANTGELFF. CDR3 nucleotide sequence: TGTGCCAGCATCTTCGCGAACACCGGGGAGCTGTTTTTT.

This chain connects TRBV20-1 to TRBJ2-7; perhaps D is TRBD1 or TRBD2 (5 bases each). CDR3 length: 14 amino acids. V lost 3 bases and J lost 2, with 14 bases in between. Germline V gives CDR1 DFQATT, CDR2 SNEGSKA (reference sequence). The CDR3 bases are TGCAGTGCTAGTCTTCTTGGGACCGCCTACGAGCAGTACTTC. This encodes CSASLLGTAYEQYF.

This clonotype has just a few counts. The gene calls are TRBV14 and TRBJ2-7, with a tentative D call TRBD2 (5 bases). The end of the DNA fits TRBJ2-5 better, so the J call may be wrong. Germline V lookup: CDR1 SGHDN, CDR2 FVKESK. The CDR3 extends over 13 amino acids. In nucleotides, the CDR3 is TGTGCCAGCAGCCAAAATGAGGGCGAGACCCAGTACTTC. Encoded protein: CASSQNEGETQYF.

CDR3 nucleotides: TGTGCCAGCAGGGAGAGGTTATACGGGAGAAATAATGAGCAGTTCTTC. It is translated as CASRERLYGRNNEQFF. The gene calls are TRBV4-2 and TRBJ2-1, with a weak D call TRBD2 (6 bases). Germline values: CDR1 LGHNA, CDR2 YNFKEQ. This CDR3 contains 16 residues. Deletions cut 6 bases from V and 7 bases from J, with 22 bases between.

This clonotype has more than one count but fewer than ten. The chain links TRBV5-8 to TRBJ2-1; no reliable D call. The V end lost 1 base, the J end lost 11 bases, and 7 bases lay between the germline ends. The length of the CDR3 is 11 residues. Germline CDR1 SGHTS, CDR2 YDEGEE. CDR3: CASSLKKQQFF. The CDR3 DNA sequence: TGTGCCAGCAGCTTGAAAAAGCAGCAGTTCTTC.

V usage is TRBV27 and J usage is TRBJ2-7; D uncertain. The CDR3 spans 13 residues. The ends were cut back, 9 bases at V and 2 bases at J, with 14 bases in the middle. Germline V gene sequence: CDR1 MNHEY, CDR2 SMNVEV (reference sequence). The CDR3 loop is CARVGQVTYEQYF. The CDR3 nucleotides read TGTGCCAGGGTAGGGCAGGTTACCTACGAGCAGTACTTC.

This chain connects TRBV4-3 to TRBJ1-5; D remains ambiguous. This CDR3 has 15 amino acids. V was shortened by 2 bases and J by 4 bases, with 12 bases between the two germline ends. Germline V lookup: CDR1 LGHNA, CDR2 YSLEER. The CDR3 sequence: CASSQHRAVNQPQHF. DNA for the CDR3: TGCGCCAGCAGCCAACACCGGGCCGTAAATCAGCCCCAGCATTTT.

This rearrangement joins TRBV12-3 or TRBV12-4 to TRBJ2-5, with 10 bases matching TRBD2. This CDR3 comprises 13 residues. The V and J ends lost 5 bases and 4 bases, in that order; junction bases with no gene match: 1. Written as DNA, the CDR3 is TGTGCCAGCAGTGAGCGGGAGGGAGAGACCCAGTACTTC. This sequence encodes CASSEREGETQYF.

This chain links TRBV6-4 with TRBJ1-6; D uncertain. The CDR3 is 13 residues long. Looked up from germline, CDR1 is MRHNA and CDR2 is SNTAGT. V dropped 0 bases and J dropped 12 bases, with 9 bases sitting between them. CDR3 protein: CASSDSIWGPLHF. CDR3 sequence (DNA): TGTGCCAGCAGTGACTCGATATGGGGACCCCTCCACTTT.

J is TRBJ2-1 and V is TRBV24-1; no clear D. V was shortened by 4 bases and J by 3 bases, with 6 bases between the two germline ends. Germline CDR1 and CDR2: KGHDR and SFDVKD. The CDR3 is made up of 13 amino acids. The CDR3 is CATSENGYNEQFF. As DNA, the CDR3 is TGTGCCACCAGTGAAAACGGCTACAATGAGCAGTTCTTC.

The V call is TRBV2, the J call TRBJ2-3, with D possibly matching TRBD1 (6 bases). CDR1 is SNHLY, CDR2 FYNNEI, per germline. This CDR3 comprises 17 residues. Trimming removed 4 bases at V and 2 bases at J, with 19 bases between. CDR3 nucleotide sequence: TGTGCCAGCAGTGGGGATTCCCGGGACATATCCACAGATACGCAGTATTTT. As protein: CASSGDSRDISTDTQYF.

There are a few counts of this clonotype. The rearrangement joins TRBV27 to TRBJ2-1, with 7 bases aligning to TRBD2. Trimming took 6 bases from V and 2 from J; bases not matched to a gene: 7. This CDR3 spans 15 amino acids. Per the germline V gene, CDR1 is MNHEY and CDR2 is SMNVEV (reference sequence). CDR3: CASRAGVGAYNEQFF. The CDR3 coding sequence is TGTGCCAGCAGGGCGGGGGTGGGCGCCTACAATGAGCAGTTCTTC.

The chain has TRBV12-3 or TRBV12-4 and TRBJ1-3; D is ambiguous. V dropped 4 bases and J dropped 0 bases, with 13 bases sitting between them. CDR3 length: 16 amino acids. The CDR3 DNA reads TGTGCCAGCAGTTCGCACGGGGTGATCTCTGGAAACACCATATATTTT. Protein: CASSSHGVISGNTIYF.

This clonotype occurred a few times. The DNA for the CDR3 is TGTGCCAGCAGCTTAAGGGAGGGGGTCTACGAGCAGTACTTC. Amino acids: CASSLREGVYEQYF. The rearrangement links TRBV7-2 to TRBJ2-7; a possible D gene is TRBD2 (7 bases). Germline lookup yields CDR1 SGHTA and CDR2 FQGNSA. V gave up 2 bases and J gave up 3 bases, with 11 bases separating them. The CDR3 loop spans 14 amino acids.

The V and J genes are TRBV15 and TRBJ1-1; D unresolved. V lost 5 bases, J lost 4 bases, and 11 bases lay in between. The CDR3 covers 13 residues. The V gene's germline CDR1 is LNHNV and CDR2 YYDKDF (reference sequence). Written as DNA, the CDR3 is TGTGCCACCAGCCGAAGAGAGGCCACTGAAGCTTTCTTT. It specifies CATSRREATEAFF. Together with reference TRBV15 and TRBJ1-1, the CDR3 gives the full variable domain: DAMVIQNPRYQVTQFGKPVTLSCSQTLNHNVMYWYQQKSSQAPKLLFHYYDKDFNNEADTPDNFQSRRPNTSFCFLDIRSPGLGDTAMYLCATSRREATEAFFGQGTRLTVV.

This clonotype was seen more than once but under ten times. This sequence joins TRBV20-1 and TRBJ1-5; possibly TRBD1 for D (6 bases). Trimming took 0 bases from V and 5 from J, leaving 11 bases between them. Germline loops: CDR1 DFQATT, CDR2 SNEGSKA (reference sequence). CDR3 length: 14 residues. CDR3 sequence reads: CSAREINRDQPQHF. The CDR3 DNA reads as TGCAGTGCTAGAGAGATAAACAGGGATCAGCCCCAGCATTTT.

The gene calls are TRBV20-1 and TRBJ1-2, with D perhaps matching TRBD1 (5 bases). V was pared by 0 bases and J by 2 bases, with 7 bases between. Germline V lookup: CDR1 DFQATT, CDR2 SNEGSKA (reference sequence). CDR3 size: 13 residues. The CDR3 DNA is TGCAGTGCTAGAGAGGACACCAACTATGGCTACACCTTC. It yields the protein CSAREDTNYGYTF.

The chain recombines TRBV27 with TRBJ2-7, with 7 positions matching TRBD2. After removal of 5 bases from V and 7 bases from J, the junction contained 17 bases not matched to a gene. The CDR3 sequence is 16 residues long. Germline values: CDR1 MNHEY, CDR2 SMNVEV (reference sequence). In DNA form, the CDR3 reads TGTGCCAGCAGTGTAAGACTAGCTGAAGGCTACAATGAGCAGTACTTC. Its translation: CASSVRLAEGYNEQYF.

This clonotype was detected ten times or more. The chain recombines TRBV4-3 with TRBJ1-5, with 7 bases matching TRBD1. The CDR3 has 16 residues. Germline CDR1 is LGHNA and CDR2 is YSLEER. With V trimmed by 0 bases and J by 4 bases, 6 bases remained unmatched. The CDR3 sequence: CASSQDRQGGNQPQHF. CDR3 bases: TGCGCCAGCAGCCAAGATCGGCAGGGGGGGAATCAGCCCCAGCATTTT.

This clonotype occurred a few times. The V call is TRBV7-9, the J call TRBJ2-5; 7 bases map to TRBD2. From germline, CDR1 is SEHNR and CDR2 FQNEAQ (reference sequence). Trimming at V came to 6 bases and at J to 1 base, leaving 14 bases not matched to a gene. The CDR3 has 17 residues. The CDR3 DNA sequence: TGTGCCAGCAGACCAAACGGGGAGGGGCAACGCCAAGAGACCCAGTACTTC. Translating gives CASRPNGEGQRQETQYF.

The chain carries TRBV13 and TRBJ2-4; D is undetermined. The length of the CDR3 is 14 residues. V lost 4 bases, J lost 8 bases, and 15 bases lay in between. The V gene's germline CDR1 is PRHDT and CDR2 FYEKMQ (reference sequence). The DNA for the CDR3 is TGTGCCAGCAGCTCCCAAAACACCGTAGACATTCAGTACTTC. Its translation: CASSSQNTVDIQYF.

This clonotype was picked up a small number of times. The V call is TRBV6-5, the J call TRBJ1-1; D is uncertain. Germline V gene data show CDR1 as MNHEY and CDR2 as SVGAGI. V lost 8 bases to trimming and J lost 1 base, with 17 bases between them. The CDR3 totals 15 residues. The CDR3 sequence: CASEEETDSNTEAFF. The CDR3 region has the DNA TGTGCCAGCGAGGAGGAGACGGATTCGAACACTGAAGCTTTCTTT.

The chain couples TRBV20-1 to TRBJ2-5; D is tentatively TRBD1 or TRBD2 (5 bases each). The end of the DNA fits TRBJ2-7 better, so the J call may be wrong. This CDR3 spans 13 amino acids. Germline V gene sequence: CDR1 DFQATT, CDR2 SNEGSKA (reference sequence). CDR3 region: CSAGGLEAYEQYF. In nucleotides, the CDR3 is TGCAGTGCTGGGGGATTAGAGGCGTACGAGCAGTACTTC.